The next 15 T cell receptor beta chains were all read from a single sample in a study of T cell responses to AZD1222 COVID-19 vaccine. This table comes from immunoSEQ multiplex PCR, and its TCRdb copy is limited to in-frame clones, with some not included. Of 120,000 to 150,000 clones listed, 88% are singletons. The sample in question was peripheral blood, obtained on day 0 of AZD1222 vaccination. The receptors were sampled from an adult in good health.

The CDR3 reads CASSPVLAGGTGELFF. In DNA form, the CDR3 reads TGTGCCAGCAGCCCGGTTCTGGCGGGGGGCACCGGGGAGCTGTTTTTT. The chain has TRBV3-1 (or the pseudogene TRBV3-2) and TRBJ2-2; 8 bases fit TRBD2. Germline V gene data show CDR1 as LGHDT and CDR2 as YNNKEL (reference sequence). V was clipped by 4 bases and J by 4 bases; unmatched bases: 8. This CDR3 has 16 residues.

This clone was counted only a few times. The gene calls are TRBV6-5 and TRBJ2-2, with TRBD2 matching 7 bases. V trimming: 2 bases; J trimming: 6 bases; junction bases outside the gene matches: 6. Germline CDR1 MNHEY, CDR2 SVGAGI. This CDR3 has 15 amino acids. CDR3 in amino acids: CASSYGGGPAGELFF. The CDR3 DNA reads as TGTGCCAGCAGTTACGGGGGAGGGCCTGCCGGGGAGCTGTTTTTT.

The chain uses TRBV6-6 and TRBJ2-1; the match to TRBD2 covers 12 bases. The length of the CDR3 is 16 residues. With V trimmed by 0 bases and J by 4 bases, 1 base remained unmatched. CDR1 and CDR2 from the germline V gene are MNHNY and SVGAGI (reference sequence). The CDR3 loop is CASSYSGTSGYNEQFF. CDR3 nucleotide sequence: TGTGCCAGCAGTTACTCCGGGACTAGCGGGTACAATGAGCAGTTCTTC.

V gene TRBV19 combines with J gene TRBJ2-5; 7 nucleotides match TRBD2. Looked up from germline, CDR1 is LNHDA and CDR2 is SQIVND (reference sequence). Trimming at V came to 5 bases and at J to 5 bases, leaving 8 bases not matched to a gene. CDR3 length equals 14 residues. The CDR3 reads CASSSPGLRETQYF. CDR3 bases: TGTGCCAGTAGTTCACCGGGACTACGTGAGACCCAGTACTTC.

This chain uses TRBV28 with TRBJ1-5; D is undetermined. Germline lookup yields CDR1 MDHEN and CDR2 SYDVKM. The V end lost 3 bases, the J end lost 0 bases, and 9 bases lay between the germline ends. The CDR3 loop spans 15 amino acids. The CDR3 DNA follows: TGTGCCAGCAGTTTGCCAGGTCATAGCAATCAGCCCCAGCATTTT. Its translation: CASSLPGHSNQPQHF.

The rearrangement uses TRBV9 and TRBJ2-3; D not certain. CDR1 is SGDLS and CDR2 is YYNGEE in the germline V gene. The CDR3 is 13 residues long. The germline V and J ends were trimmed by 0 bases and 4 bases, with 6 bases remaining between them. Written as DNA, the CDR3 is TGTGCCAGCAGCGTAGTTGGCCCAGATACGCAGTATTTT. This sequence encodes CASSVVGPDTQYF.

V is TRBV6-2 or TRBV6-3 and J is TRBJ1-1; D unresolved. Germline V gene data show CDR1 as MNHEY and CDR2 as SVGEGT. Trimming took off 5 bases at V and 4 bases at J, with 5 bases between the two ends. CDR3 size: 11 residues. DNA for the CDR3: TGTGCCAGCAGTCGATCCACTGAAGCTTTCTTT. This sequence encodes CASSRSTEAFF.

This rearrangement joins TRBV28 to TRBJ1-1; no definite D call. V was clipped by 3 bases and J by 3 bases, with 5 bases between them. The germline CDR1 and CDR2 sequences are MDHEN and SYDVKM. The CDR3 has 12 amino acids. The CDR3 DNA follows: TGTGCCAGCAGTTTTGGATACACTGAAGCTTTCTTT. Encoded protein: CASSFGYTEAFF. The whole variable domain, filled in from reference TRBV28 and TRBJ1-1, reads DVKVTQSSRYLVKRTGEKVFLECVQDMDHENMFWYRQDPGLGLRLIYFSYDVKMKEKGDIPEGYSVSREKKERFSLILESASTNQTSMYLCASSFGYTEAFFGQGTRLTVV.

The genes are TRBV7-2 and TRBJ1-3; D perhaps matches TRBD1 (5 bases). The V gene lost 5 bases and the J gene lost 0 bases, with 11 bases spanning the gap. Germline CDR1 reads SGHTA; CDR2 reads FQGNSA. The CDR3 spans 15 residues. The CDR3 loop is CASSPQGVSGNTIYF. The CDR3 DNA reads TGTGCCAGCAGCCCTCAGGGCGTCTCTGGAAACACCATATATTTT.

The chain carries TRBV7-2 and TRBJ1-1; D gene ambiguous. Deletions cut 4 bases from V and 1 base from J, with 7 bases between. Looked up from germline, CDR1 is SGHTA and CDR2 is FQGNSA. The CDR3 is 13 amino acids. The CDR3 here is CASSYTANTEAFF. CDR3 DNA: TGTGCCAGCAGCTACACAGCGAACACTGAAGCTTTCTTT. Full variable domain (outside the CDR3, taken from reference TRBV7-2 and TRBJ1-1): GAGVSQSPSNKVTEKGKDVELRCDPISGHTALYWYRQSLGQGLEFLIYFQGNSAPDKSGLPSDRFSAERTGGSVSTLTIQRTQQEDSAVYLCASSYTANTEAFFGQGTRLTVV.

The V gene is TRBV19, the J gene TRBJ2-3, with D possibly matching TRBD2 (6 bases). This CDR3 region has 13 residues. The germline V gene has CDR1 LNHDA and CDR2 SQIVND (reference sequence). V was clipped by 6 bases and J by 0 bases, with 7 bases between them. The CDR3 sequence: CASSGSSTDTQYF. In DNA form, the CDR3 reads TGTGCCAGTAGCGGGAGTAGCACAGATACGCAGTATTTT.

V gene TRBV5-8 combines with J gene TRBJ2-3; 9 bases are a match to TRBD1. The CDR3 is made up of 16 amino acids. Germline CDR1 and CDR2: SGHTS and YDEGEE. The V gene end was trimmed by 4 bases and the J gene end by 7 bases; junction bases not matched to a gene: 13. CDR3 bases: TGTGCCAGCAGCAGAACCGGGACAGGGCGATCGAATACGCAGTATTTT. Translated, it gives CASSRTGTGRSNTQYF.

This clone has a handful of counts. In DNA, the CDR3 is TGTGCCAGTAGTATAGATTTAGGACTTGGAGAGCAGTTCTTC. This codes for CASSIDLGLGEQFF. This chain uses TRBV19 with TRBJ2-1, with D perhaps TRBD2 (5 bases). The CDR3 has 14 amino acids. CDR1 is LNHDA, CDR2 SQIVND, per germline (reference sequence). Trimming removed 0 bases from V and 10 bases from J, with 13 bases in between.

This chain joins TRBV7-8 and TRBJ2-1; D remains unclear. This CDR3 has 15 amino acids. The germline gives CDR1 SGHVS, CDR2 FQNEAQ. Trimming took off 0 bases at V and 4 bases at J, with 10 bases between the two ends. The DNA of the CDR3 is TGTGCCAGCAGCTTAGCCCCGATAGATTACAATGAGCAGTTCTTC. Protein sequence: CASSLAPIDYNEQFF.

The chain has TRBV7-6 and TRBJ2-2; 8 bases fit TRBD1. CDR1 SGHVS and CDR2 FNYEAQ come from the germline V gene. The CDR3 length is 17 residues. Trimming at V came to 1 base and at J to 4 bases, leaving 8 bases not matched to a gene. CDR3 protein: CASSLELRGRGTGELFF. CDR3 in DNA: TGTGCCAGCAGCTTAGAGCTCAGGGGGCGCGGCACCGGGGAGCTGTTTTTT.